Listed below are T cell receptor beta chains from one sample, sequenced in a study of Graves' ophthalmopathy and Graves' hyperthyroidism. TCRdb fed the multiplex PCR reads into MiXCR, producing one record per CDR3 protein. The sample contains almost 750,000 distinct CDR3 sequences, roughly 40% of which appear only once. The specimen sequenced was peripheral blood. These receptors all stem from an adult man with Graves' ophthalmopathy. Both conserved end residues are part of each CDR3. The order of the fields is V gene, J gene, D gene, clone size, CDR3 length, CDR3 DNA, CDR3 protein. The D gene is left open where the match is weak. Size values are once, few and many counts, or a class for expanded clones, and some rows have none.

v_call: TRBV7-9
j_call: TRBJ2-7
d_call: TRBD2
clone_size: .
cdr3_length: 14
cdr3_nt: TGTGCCAGCAGCCCCGGCGGGGGTATGGACGAGCAGTACTTC
cdr3_aa: CASSPGGGMDEQYF

v_call: TRBV19
j_call: TRBJ1-1
d_call: .
clone_size: .
cdr3_length: 12
cdr3_nt: TGTGCCAGTAGTACCAGACATGGGGAAGCTTTCTTT
cdr3_aa: CASSTRHGEAFF

v_call: TRBV10-3
j_call: TRBJ2-2
d_call: TRBD1
clone_size: .
cdr3_length: 15
cdr3_nt: TGTGCCATCAGTGAACAGGGGAGTTCAACCGGGGAGCTGTCCTTT
cdr3_aa: CAISEQGSSTGELSF

v_call: TRBV29-1
j_call: TRBJ1-4
d_call: TRBD1
clone_size: .
cdr3_length: 13
cdr3_nt: TGCAGCACCCGGACAGGGGGCGTTGAAAAACTGTTTTTT
cdr3_aa: CSTRTGGVEKLFF

v_call: TRBV7-2
j_call: TRBJ1-6
d_call: .
clone_size: many
cdr3_length: 13
cdr3_nt: TGTGCCAGCAGTTCCATGAGTTATACCACCCTCCACTTT
cdr3_aa: CASSSMSYTTLHF

v_call: TRBV19
j_call: TRBJ2-7
d_call: .
clone_size: few
cdr3_length: 12
cdr3_nt: TGTGCCAGTAGTATAGTCGGGGACGAGCAGTACTTC
cdr3_aa: CASSIVGDEQYF

v_call: TRBV11-2
j_call: TRBJ1-2
d_call: TRBD1
clone_size: .
cdr3_length: 17
cdr3_nt: TGCGCCAGCAGCCCACAGACAGGGAATGTAGTTTGGTATGGCTACACCTTC
cdr3_aa: CASSPQTGNVVWYGYTF

v_call: TRBV25-1
j_call: TRBJ1-2
d_call: .
clone_size: many
cdr3_length: 16
cdr3_nt: TGTGCCAGCAGGGCTACCCGAAGAGGGGGTTTCTATGGCTACACCTTC
cdr3_aa: CASRATRRGGFYGYTF

v_call: TRBV24-1
j_call: TRBJ2-2
d_call: .
clone_size: many
cdr3_length: 16
cdr3_nt: TGTGCCACCAGTGATTCTGCACTACCGAACACCGGGGAGCTGTTTTTT
cdr3_aa: CATSDSALPNTGELFF

v_call: TRBV7-2
j_call: TRBJ2-3
d_call: .
clone_size: .
cdr3_length: 16
cdr3_nt: TGTGCCAGCAGCTTAGCTTCGACCCTCAGCACAGATACGCAGTATTTT
cdr3_aa: CASSLASTLSTDTQYF

v_call: TRBV7-9
j_call: TRBJ2-7
d_call: TRBD2
clone_size: .
cdr3_length: 16
cdr3_nt: TGTGCCAGCAGCTCACCCGGGACTAGCGAGTTATACGAGCAGTACTTC
cdr3_aa: CASSSPGTSELYEQYF

v_call: TRBV14
j_call: TRBJ2-5
d_call: TRBD1
clone_size: .
cdr3_length: 17
cdr3_nt: TGTGCCAGCAGCCAAGTATTGGTCGACAGGGGAATTGAGACCCAGTACTTC
cdr3_aa: CASSQVLVDRGIETQYF

v_call: TRBV10-2
j_call: TRBJ1-2
d_call: TRBD1
clone_size: .
cdr3_length: 13
cdr3_nt: TGCGCCAGCCGCCGGGACAGGTCCTATGGCTACACCTTC
cdr3_aa: CASRRDRSYGYTF

v_call: TRBV25-1
j_call: TRBJ2-7
d_call: TRBD2
clone_size: .
cdr3_length: 15
cdr3_nt: TGTGCCAGCAGTGATACGGCGGGAGGGCCTGGCGAGCAGTACTTC
cdr3_aa: CASSDTAGGPGEQYF

v_call: TRBV7-9
j_call: TRBJ2-2
d_call: TRBD1
clone_size: .
cdr3_length: 14
cdr3_nt: TGTGCCAGCAGCTTGGGACAGTTCACCGGGGAGCTGTTTTTT
cdr3_aa: CASSLGQFTGELFF

v_call: TRBV6-6
j_call: TRBJ1-5
d_call: .
clone_size: few
cdr3_length: 17
cdr3_nt: TGTGCCAGCAGTGAAGCATTAGTGACAGGTCGAAATCAGCCCCAGCATTTT
cdr3_aa: CASSEALVTGRNQPQHF

v_call: TRBV10-3
j_call: TRBJ1-1
d_call: .
clone_size: .
cdr3_length: 14
cdr3_nt: TGTGCCAGCAGTTGTAGTCAGGGGAACACTGAAGCTTTCTTT
cdr3_aa: CASSCSQGNTEAFF

v_call: TRBV10-3
j_call: TRBJ2-5
d_call: .
clone_size: .
cdr3_length: 14
cdr3_nt: TGTGCCAGCACTGGACACTGGTACCAAGAGACCCAGTACTTC
cdr3_aa: CASTGHWYQETQYF

v_call: TRBV5-1
j_call: TRBJ2-6
d_call: .
clone_size: .
cdr3_length: 18
cdr3_nt: TGCGCCAGCAGCTTGGAAGTAGTCCTGTCCTCTGGGGCCAACGTCCTGACTTTC
cdr3_aa: CASSLEVVLSSGANVLTF

v_call: TRBV27
j_call: TRBJ1-4
d_call: TRBD1
clone_size: few
cdr3_length: 14
cdr3_nt: TGTGCCAGCAGTTCCAGGGACAGTGACGAAAAACTGTTTTTT
cdr3_aa: CASSSRDSDEKLFF

v_call: TRBV5-4
j_call: TRBJ1-6
d_call: TRBD1
clone_size: once
cdr3_length: 15
cdr3_nt: TGTGCCAGCAGCCCAACGGGACAGAGTAATTCACCCCTCCACTTT
cdr3_aa: CASSPTGQSNSPLHF

v_call: TRBV20-1
j_call: TRBJ2-7
d_call: .
clone_size: many
cdr3_length: 15
cdr3_nt: TGCAGTGCTAGAGATCGCAGAGAACTGCCCTACGAGCAGTACTTC
cdr3_aa: CSARDRRELPYEQYF

v_call: TRBV7-9
j_call: TRBJ1-4
d_call: .
clone_size: .
cdr3_length: 12
cdr3_nt: TGTGCCGGCAGCGGGGGCGGCGAAAAACTGTTTTTT
cdr3_aa: CAGSGGGEKLFF

v_call: TRBV2
j_call: TRBJ1-1
d_call: TRBD1
clone_size: .
cdr3_length: 16
cdr3_nt: TGTGCCAGCAGTGAAGGGACAGGGGGGGGTTTTTCTGAAGCTTTCTTT
cdr3_aa: CASSEGTGGGFSEAFF

v_call: TRBV20-1
j_call: TRBJ2-5
d_call: .
clone_size: many
cdr3_length: 15
cdr3_nt: TGCAGTGCTAGAGATGGAACAGGGTCCGGTGAGACCCAGTACTTC
cdr3_aa: CSARDGTGSGETQYF

v_call: TRBV7-9
j_call: TRBJ1-1
d_call: .
clone_size: many
cdr3_length: 13
cdr3_nt: TGTGCCAGCAGCGAGAACTTGAACACTGAAGCTTTCTTT
cdr3_aa: CASSENLNTEAFF

v_call: TRBV9
j_call: TRBJ1-1
d_call: TRBD1
clone_size: .
cdr3_length: 17
cdr3_nt: TGTGCCAGCAGCAACCCCTTGGGCAGACAGGGGATCACTGAAGCTTTCTTT
cdr3_aa: CASSNPLGRQGITEAFF

v_call: TRBV2
j_call: TRBJ2-5
d_call: .
clone_size: .
cdr3_length: 11
cdr3_nt: TGTGCCAGCAACCCGGTGACCACCTTGCACTTC
cdr3_aa: CASNPVTTLHF

v_call: TRBV9
j_call: TRBJ1-6
d_call: .
clone_size: .
cdr3_length: 14
cdr3_nt: TGTGCCAGCAGTTTAGACGGTACCGTTTCACCCCTCCACTTC
cdr3_aa: CASSLDGTVSPLHF

v_call: TRBV15
j_call: TRBJ1-2
d_call: .
clone_size: .
cdr3_length: 12
cdr3_nt: TGTGCCACCAGCACAGAATTTCGCGGCTACACCTTC
cdr3_aa: CATSTEFRGYTF

v_call: TRBV19
j_call: TRBJ2-5
d_call: TRBD1
clone_size: .
cdr3_length: 11
cdr3_nt: TGTGCCTACAGGGGGCAGGAGACCCAGTACTTC
cdr3_aa: CAYRGQETQYF

v_call: TRBV29-1
j_call: TRBJ2-7
d_call: TRBD2
clone_size: few
cdr3_length: 14
cdr3_nt: TGCAGCGTTCACGGGCTAGCGGGCTCCTACGAGCAGTACTTC
cdr3_aa: CSVHGLAGSYEQYF

v_call: TRBV7-9
j_call: TRBJ2-7
d_call: .
clone_size: .
cdr3_length: 12
cdr3_nt: TGTGCCTGCAGCCAGGGCACCTACGAGCAGTACTTC
cdr3_aa: CACSQGTYEQYF

v_call: TRBV9
j_call: TRBJ2-7
d_call: .
clone_size: once
cdr3_length: 14
cdr3_nt: TGTGCCAGCAGCGTTGTTTTGGTTTTGGACGAGCAGTACTTC
cdr3_aa: CASSVVLVLDEQYF

v_call: TRBV25-1
j_call: TRBJ2-6
d_call: TRBD1
clone_size: few
cdr3_length: 18
cdr3_nt: TGTGCCAGCAGTGACCCGACAGGGTTGTCGTCTGGGGCCAACGTCCTGACTTTC
cdr3_aa: CASSDPTGLSSGANVLTF

v_call: TRBV7-9
j_call: TRBJ1-2
d_call: .
clone_size: .
cdr3_length: 16
cdr3_nt: TGTGCCAGCAGCCAAGTCGTCATCCAGGGCAACTATGGCTACACCTTC
cdr3_aa: CASSQVVIQGNYGYTF

v_call: TRBV2
j_call: TRBJ2-5
d_call: TRBD2
clone_size: many
cdr3_length: 15
cdr3_nt: TGTGCCAGCAGTGAAGATGGGCTAGCGGAAGAGACCCAGTACTTC
cdr3_aa: CASSEDGLAEETQYF

v_call: TRBV20-1
j_call: TRBJ1-2
d_call: .
clone_size: few
cdr3_length: 13
cdr3_nt: TGCAGTGCTTCCCGAGTTTCACAGGGTGGCTACACCTTC
cdr3_aa: CSASRVSQGGYTF

v_call: TRBV25-1
j_call: TRBJ2-3
d_call: .
clone_size: .
cdr3_length: 14
cdr3_nt: TGTGCCAGCAGTGACGGGGAGTGGGGAGATACGCAGTATTTT
cdr3_aa: CASSDGEWGDTQYF

v_call: TRBV7-9
j_call: TRBJ2-5
d_call: TRBD1
clone_size: .
cdr3_length: 16
cdr3_nt: TGTGCCAGCAGCTTTGGCGAAACAGGGGGCGCGGAGACCCAGTACTTC
cdr3_aa: CASSFGETGGAETQYF

v_call: TRBV29-1
j_call: TRBJ2-7
d_call: .
clone_size: many
cdr3_length: 12
cdr3_nt: TGCAGCGTCATTTCTAGGGGGTACGAGCAGTACTTC
cdr3_aa: CSVISRGYEQYF

v_call: TRBV19
j_call: TRBJ2-7
d_call: TRBD2
clone_size: .
cdr3_length: 14
cdr3_nt: TGTGCCAGTAGCAGCGGGAGGGCCATCTACGAGCAGTACTTC
cdr3_aa: CASSSGRAIYEQYF

v_call: TRBV12-3/TRBV12-4
j_call: TRBJ1-6
d_call: .
clone_size: few
cdr3_length: 13
cdr3_nt: TGTGCCAGCAGCCCCCCCATTAATTCACCCCTCCACTTT
cdr3_aa: CASSPPINSPLHF

v_call: TRBV20-1
j_call: TRBJ1-1
d_call: .
clone_size: few
cdr3_length: 13
cdr3_nt: TGCAGTGCTCCCGTGTCGGGGAGAACTGAAGCTTTCTTT
cdr3_aa: CSAPVSGRTEAFF

v_call: TRBV2
j_call: TRBJ1-1
d_call: TRBD1
clone_size: few
cdr3_length: 15
cdr3_nt: TGTGCCAGCAGTTTCCAGGGGGCGTCGTACACTGAAGCTTTCTTT
cdr3_aa: CASSFQGASYTEAFF

v_call: TRBV9
j_call: TRBJ2-5
d_call: .
clone_size: many
cdr3_length: 13
cdr3_nt: TGTGCCAGCAGTGTTGGGGTCCAAGAGACCCAGTACTTC
cdr3_aa: CASSVGVQETQYF

v_call: TRBV2
j_call: TRBJ2-7
d_call: TRBD1
clone_size: .
cdr3_length: 15
cdr3_nt: TGTGCCAGCTCACCTTCTCGGACAGGGGGCGACGAGCAGTACTTC
cdr3_aa: CASSPSRTGGDEQYF

v_call: TRBV11-2
j_call: TRBJ2-6
d_call: .
clone_size: .
cdr3_length: 16
cdr3_nt: TGTGCCAGCAGCTTAGCCTTCAGGGCAGGGGCCAACGTCCTGACTTTC
cdr3_aa: CASSLAFRAGANVLTF

v_call: TRBV9
j_call: TRBJ2-7
d_call: .
clone_size: .
cdr3_length: 13
cdr3_nt: TGTGCCAGCAGCCCAGCAGGACACTACGAGCAGTACTTC
cdr3_aa: CASSPAGHYEQYF

v_call: TRBV2
j_call: TRBJ1-6
d_call: .
clone_size: .
cdr3_length: 14
cdr3_nt: TGTGCCAGCAGAAATAGCTCCTATAATTCACCCTTCCACTTT
cdr3_aa: CASRNSSYNSPFHF

v_call: TRBV10-3
j_call: TRBJ2-7
d_call: TRBD2
clone_size: few
cdr3_length: 16
cdr3_nt: TGTGCCAGCAGTTACTCGATCGTGGGAGGGACCTACGAGCAGTACTTC
cdr3_aa: CASSYSIVGGTYEQYF

v_call: TRBV7-9
j_call: TRBJ2-5
d_call: .
clone_size: .
cdr3_length: 15
cdr3_nt: TGTGCCAGCAGCTTAATAGGGGGGTCGAGTGAGACCCAGTACTTC
cdr3_aa: CASSLIGGSSETQYF

v_call: TRBV5-1
j_call: TRBJ1-1
d_call: .
clone_size: .
cdr3_length: 15
cdr3_nt: TGCGCCAGCAGCCCTCGGCCCCGCGAGGACGCTGAAGCTTTCTTT
cdr3_aa: CASSPRPREDAEAFF